The TCR beta chain under discussion was sequenced for a study of T-cell memory formation after mild COVID-19. Study at large: TCR clusters were mostly donor specific.

cDNA libraries for TCR alpha and TCR beta, carrying sample barcodes and UMIs, came from 5'RACE with constant-segment primers. MiXCR, applied by TCRdb to the 5' RACE reads, yields one record per CDR3 protein. There are 350,000 to 500,000 distinct CDR3 sequences in the sample; over 15% occur only once, and about 8.1% lies in the top ten. Trimming cost V 6 bases and J 7 bases; bases outside gene matches: 11. Germline V gene data show CDR1 as LNHNV and CDR2 as YYDKDF (reference sequence). The CDR3 runs to 15 residues. This sequence originates from an adult woman who had mild COVID-19 (a few samples of this study predate the infection). Cell type and time point are not known. Sample: PBMCs or a T cell subset sorted from them (not recorded which). The rearrangement joins TRBV15 to TRBJ2-1; TRBD1 agrees at 8 bases. As DNA, the CDR3 is TGTGCCACCAGAGCGAGAAGGACAGGGTGGAATGAGCAGTTCTTC. Translation: CATRARRTGWNEQFF. The full variable domain, its missing parts supplied by reference TRBV15 and TRBJ2-1, is DAMVIQNPRYQVTQFGKPVTLSCSQTLNHNVMYWYQQKSSQAPKLLFHYYDKDFNNEADTPDNFQSRRPNTSFCFLDIRSPGLGDTAMYLCATRARRTGWNEQFFGPGTRLTVL.